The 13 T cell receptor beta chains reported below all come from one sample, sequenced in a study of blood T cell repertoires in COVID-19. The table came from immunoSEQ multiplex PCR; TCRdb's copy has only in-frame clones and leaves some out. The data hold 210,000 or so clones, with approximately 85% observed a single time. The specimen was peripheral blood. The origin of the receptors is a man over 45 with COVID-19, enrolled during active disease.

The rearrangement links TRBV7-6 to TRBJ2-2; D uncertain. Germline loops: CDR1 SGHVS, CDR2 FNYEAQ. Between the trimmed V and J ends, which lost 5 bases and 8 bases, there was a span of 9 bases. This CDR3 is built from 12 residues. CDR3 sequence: CASSPSVGELFF. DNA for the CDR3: TGTGCCAGCAGCCCTAGTGTAGGGGAGCTGTTTTTT.

CDR3 nucleotides: TGTGCCAGCAGCTTCGGACATTCCACAGATACGCAGTATTTT. Translation gives CASSFGHSTDTQYF. The chain carries TRBV11-1 and TRBJ2-3; maybe TRBD1 (5 bases). The CDR3 extends over 14 amino acids. Trimming pared 3 bases from V and 2 bases from J, leaving 9 bases between. Per the germline V gene, CDR1 is SGHAT and CDR2 is FQDESV (reference sequence).

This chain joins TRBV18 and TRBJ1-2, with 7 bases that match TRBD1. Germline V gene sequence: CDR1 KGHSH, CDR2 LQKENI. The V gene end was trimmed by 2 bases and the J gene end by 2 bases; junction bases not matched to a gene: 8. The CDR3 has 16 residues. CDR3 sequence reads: CASSPGTVKPNYGYTF. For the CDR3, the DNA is TGTGCCAGCTCACCAGGGACAGTTAAGCCGAACTATGGCTACACCTTC.

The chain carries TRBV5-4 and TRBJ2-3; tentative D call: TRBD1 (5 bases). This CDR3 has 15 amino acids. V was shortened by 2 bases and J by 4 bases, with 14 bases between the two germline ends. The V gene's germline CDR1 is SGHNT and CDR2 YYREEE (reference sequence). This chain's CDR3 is CASSFRQVGPDTQYF. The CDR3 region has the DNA TGTGCCAGCAGCTTCAGGCAGGTGGGGCCAGATACGCAGTATTTT.

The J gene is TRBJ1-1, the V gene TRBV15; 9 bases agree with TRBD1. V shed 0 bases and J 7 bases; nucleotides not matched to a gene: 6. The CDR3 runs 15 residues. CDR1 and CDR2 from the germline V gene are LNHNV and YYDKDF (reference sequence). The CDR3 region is CATSRESGQGNEAFF. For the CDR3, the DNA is TGTGCCACCAGCAGAGAATCGGGACAGGGAAATGAAGCTTTCTTT.

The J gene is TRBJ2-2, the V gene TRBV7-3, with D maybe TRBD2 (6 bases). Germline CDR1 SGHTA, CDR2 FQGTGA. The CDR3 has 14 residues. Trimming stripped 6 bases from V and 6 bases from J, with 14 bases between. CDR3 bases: TGTGCCAGCAGTTCAGGGAGGTCTCCCGGGGAGCTGTTTTTT. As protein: CASSSGRSPGELFF.

The CDR3 region is CASSLEGNSPLHF. In DNA form, the CDR3 reads TGTGCCAGCAGTTTAGAGGGGAATTCACCCCTCCACTTT. The chain is built from TRBV12-3 or TRBV12-4 and TRBJ1-6; a weak D match, TRBD1 (5 bases). V lost 1 base and J lost 7, with 5 bases in between. The CDR3 runs to 13 residues.

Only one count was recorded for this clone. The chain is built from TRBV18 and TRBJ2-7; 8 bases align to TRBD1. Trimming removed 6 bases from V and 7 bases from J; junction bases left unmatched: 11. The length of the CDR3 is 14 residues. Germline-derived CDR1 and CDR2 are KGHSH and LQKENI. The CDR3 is CASSPDRTGIEQYF. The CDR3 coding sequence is TGTGCCAGCTCTCCTGATAGGACAGGGATAGAGCAGTACTTC.

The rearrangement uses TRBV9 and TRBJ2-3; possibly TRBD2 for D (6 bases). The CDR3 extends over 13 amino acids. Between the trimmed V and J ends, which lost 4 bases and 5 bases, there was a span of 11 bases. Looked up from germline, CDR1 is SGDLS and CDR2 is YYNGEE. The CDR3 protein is CASSLGTLDTQYF. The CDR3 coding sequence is TGTGCCAGCAGCCTCGGGACTTTAGATACGCAGTATTTT. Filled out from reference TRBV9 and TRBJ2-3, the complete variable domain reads DSGVTQTPKHLITATGQRVTLRCSPRSGDLSVYWYQQSLDQGLQFLIQYYNGEERAKGNILERFSAQQFPDLHSELNLSSLELGDSALYFCASSLGTLDTQYFGPGTRLTVL.

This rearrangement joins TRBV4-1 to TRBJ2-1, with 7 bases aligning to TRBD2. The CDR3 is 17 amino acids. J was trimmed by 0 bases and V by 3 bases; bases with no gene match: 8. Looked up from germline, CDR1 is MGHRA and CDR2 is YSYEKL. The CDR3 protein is CASSHRLAQSSYNEQFF. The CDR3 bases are TGCGCCAGCAGCCACCGACTAGCCCAGAGCTCCTACAATGAGCAGTTCTTC.

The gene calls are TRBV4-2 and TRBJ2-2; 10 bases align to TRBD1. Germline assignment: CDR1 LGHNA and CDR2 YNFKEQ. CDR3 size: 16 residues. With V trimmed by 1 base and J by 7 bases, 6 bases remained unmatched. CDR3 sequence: CASSQAGTGVVGELFF. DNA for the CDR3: TGTGCCAGCAGCCAAGCCGGGACAGGGGTGGTCGGGGAGCTGTTTTTT.

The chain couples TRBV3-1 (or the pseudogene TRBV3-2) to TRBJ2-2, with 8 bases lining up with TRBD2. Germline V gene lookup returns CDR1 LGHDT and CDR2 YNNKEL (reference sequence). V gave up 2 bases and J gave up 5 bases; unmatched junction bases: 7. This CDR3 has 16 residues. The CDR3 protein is CASSQTAGGRTGELFF. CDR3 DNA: TGTGCCAGCAGCCAAACTGCGGGGGGAAGGACCGGGGAGCTGTTTTTT.

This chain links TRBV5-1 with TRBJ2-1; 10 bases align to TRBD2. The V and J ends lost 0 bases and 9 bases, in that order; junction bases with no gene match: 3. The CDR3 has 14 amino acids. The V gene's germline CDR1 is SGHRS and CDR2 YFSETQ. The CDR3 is CASSLAQRGGEQFF. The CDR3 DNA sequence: TGCGCCAGCAGCTTGGCCCAGCGGGGGGGTGAGCAGTTCTTC.